Described below is a single T cell receptor (beta chain) sequence and its context. This clone was found once. The antigen this receptor binds is unknown. No base qualities exist here, and no much larger clone lies one base off it. This record belongs to a study of control samples from healthy donors and cancer patients (TCRdb year 2020). Its CDR3 holds 16 amino acids, cysteine through phenylalanine. The read is trimmed to its CDR3 DNA, 48 bases read in frame from base 1. CDR1 and CDR2, per the germline V gene, are WSHSY and SAAADI. Here V drops 6 bases and J drops 8 bases, and the junction holds 8 bases not matched to any gene. Library generation was performed with the immunoSEQ multiplex PCR assay. TCRdb limited this immuneACCESS table to in-frame rearrangements with V and J called. A share of clones is missing; checked studies link under half to unresolved V genes, and the rest is unexplained. The sample table holds 100,000 to 150,000 clones, of which around 87% were seen once. Around 9% of the sample goes to the ten largest clones.

The specimen was blood. Recombination linked TRBV10-2 to TRBJ2-1; 15 nucleotides in the junction match TRBD2. The clonotype was recovered from a man aged 40-55 years in good health. The CDR3 sequence is CASSTGTSGGSHEQFF. DNA sequence: TGCGCCAGCAGCACAGGGACTAGCGGGGGGTCCCATGAGCAGTTCTTC.